The text below deals with one T cell receptor beta chain. This sample stems from a study of shared clonotypes between healthy human individuals. Germline V gene data show CDR1 as SGHNT and CDR2 as YYREEE (reference sequence). The CDR3 has 14 amino acids. Losses at the gene ends were 4 bases for V and 9 bases for J; bases not matched to a gene: 7. TCRdb keeps only in-frame clones here, not all; method: immunoSEQ multiplex PCR. The repertoire holds about 2.4 million clones, with around 94% as singletons. The TCR sequence derives from a young man in good health. The chain links TRBV5-4 to TRBJ2-1, with 10 bases identical to TRBD2. Specimen: naive CD4+ T cells sorted from blood. Described subset: CD45RA+ positively selected. The CDR3 DNA sequence: TGTGCCAGCAGCAATCTAGCGGGAGTGGCTGAGCAGTTCTTC. This encodes CASSNLAGVAEQFF.